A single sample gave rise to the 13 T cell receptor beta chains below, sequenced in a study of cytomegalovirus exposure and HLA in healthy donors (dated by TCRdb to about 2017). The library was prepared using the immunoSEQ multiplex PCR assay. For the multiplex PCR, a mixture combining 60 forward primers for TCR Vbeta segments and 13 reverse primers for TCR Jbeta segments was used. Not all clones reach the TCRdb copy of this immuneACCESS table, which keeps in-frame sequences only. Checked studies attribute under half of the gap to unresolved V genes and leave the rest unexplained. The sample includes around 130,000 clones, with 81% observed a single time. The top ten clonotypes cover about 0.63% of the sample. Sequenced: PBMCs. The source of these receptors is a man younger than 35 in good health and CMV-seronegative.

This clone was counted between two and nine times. CDR3 in DNA: TGTGCCAGCTCACCACTCCACAGGGTTGGGGCCAACGTCCTGACTTTC. Its protein product is CASSPLHRVGANVLTF. V is TRBV18 and J is TRBJ2-6; maybe TRBD1 (6 bases). The CDR3 has 16 residues. Germline-derived CDR1 and CDR2 are KGHSH and LQKENI. Trimming stripped 1 base from V and 3 bases from J, with 10 bases between.

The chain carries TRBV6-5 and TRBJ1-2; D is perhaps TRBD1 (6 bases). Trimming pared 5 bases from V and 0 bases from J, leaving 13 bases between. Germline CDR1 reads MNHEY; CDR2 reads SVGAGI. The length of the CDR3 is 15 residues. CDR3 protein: CASSPQGLANYGYTF. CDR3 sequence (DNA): TGTGCCAGCAGTCCCCAGGGGTTAGCTAACTATGGCTACACCTTC.

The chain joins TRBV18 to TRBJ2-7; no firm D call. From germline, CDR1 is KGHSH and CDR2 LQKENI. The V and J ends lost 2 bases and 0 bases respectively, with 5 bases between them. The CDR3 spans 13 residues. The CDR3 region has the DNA TGTGCCAGCTCACCAGAGAGCTCCTACGAGCAGTACTTC. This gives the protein CASSPESSYEQYF.

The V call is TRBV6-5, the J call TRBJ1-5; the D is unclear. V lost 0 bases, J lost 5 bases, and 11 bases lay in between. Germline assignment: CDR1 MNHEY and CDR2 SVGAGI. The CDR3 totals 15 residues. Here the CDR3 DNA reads TGTGCCAGCAGTTACTCGCGGGAAGCACATCAGCCCCAGCATTTT. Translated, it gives CASSYSREAHQPQHF.

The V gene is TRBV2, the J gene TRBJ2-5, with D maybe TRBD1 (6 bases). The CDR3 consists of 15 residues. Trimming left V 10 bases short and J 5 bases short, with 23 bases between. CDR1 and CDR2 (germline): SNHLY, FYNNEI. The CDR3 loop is CATQAGQGYGETQYF. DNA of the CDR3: TGTGCCACCCAAGCTGGCCAGGGGTATGGGGAGACCCAGTACTTC.

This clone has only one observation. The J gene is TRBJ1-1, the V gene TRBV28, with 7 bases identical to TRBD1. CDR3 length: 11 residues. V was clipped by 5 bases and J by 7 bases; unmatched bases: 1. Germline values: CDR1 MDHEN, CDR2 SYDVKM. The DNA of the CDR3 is TGTGCCAGCAGTGACAGGGTTGAAGCTTTCTTT. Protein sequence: CASSDRVEAFF.

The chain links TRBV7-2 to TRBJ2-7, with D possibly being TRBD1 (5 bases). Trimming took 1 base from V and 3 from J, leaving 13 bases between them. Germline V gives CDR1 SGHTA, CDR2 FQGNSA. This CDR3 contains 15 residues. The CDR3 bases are TGTGCCAGCAGCTTAGTTCACAGGTTGGACTACGAGCAGTACTTC. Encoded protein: CASSLVHRLDYEQYF.

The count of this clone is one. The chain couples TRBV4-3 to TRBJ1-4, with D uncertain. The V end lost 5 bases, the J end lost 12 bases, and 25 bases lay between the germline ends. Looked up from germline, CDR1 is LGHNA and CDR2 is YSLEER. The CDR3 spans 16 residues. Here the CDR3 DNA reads TGCGCCAGCAGCTCCTGGGGTGATAGGCCCGACGGGGAACTGTTTTTT. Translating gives CASSSWGDRPDGELFF.

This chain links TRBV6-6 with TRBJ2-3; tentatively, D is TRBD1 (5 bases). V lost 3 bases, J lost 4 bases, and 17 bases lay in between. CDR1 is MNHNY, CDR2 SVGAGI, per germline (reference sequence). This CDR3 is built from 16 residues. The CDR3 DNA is TGTGCCAGCAGTTATAGAAGGACAAAAGAAGCAGATACGCAGTATTTT. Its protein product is CASSYRRTKEADTQYF.

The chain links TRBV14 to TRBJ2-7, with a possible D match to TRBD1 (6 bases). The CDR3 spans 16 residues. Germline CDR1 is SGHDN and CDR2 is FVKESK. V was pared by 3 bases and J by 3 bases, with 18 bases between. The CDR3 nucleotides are TGTGCCAGCAGCCACCCCAAGGGACAATCTTACTACGAGCAGTACTTC. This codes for CASSHPKGQSYYEQYF.

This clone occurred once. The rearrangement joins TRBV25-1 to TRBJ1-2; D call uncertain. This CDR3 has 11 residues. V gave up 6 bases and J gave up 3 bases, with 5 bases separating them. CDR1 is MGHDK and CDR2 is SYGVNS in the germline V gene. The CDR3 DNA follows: TGTGCCAGCAGGGGCTACTATGGCTACACCTTC. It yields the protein CASRGYYGYTF.

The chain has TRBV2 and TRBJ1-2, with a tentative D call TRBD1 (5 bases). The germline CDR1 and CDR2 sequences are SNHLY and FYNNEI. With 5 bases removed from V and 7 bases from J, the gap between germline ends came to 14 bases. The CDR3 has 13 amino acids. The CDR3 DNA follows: TGTGCCAGCAGTTGGGGCCCGTCGGGTGGCTACACCTTC. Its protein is CASSWGPSGGYTF.

The CDR3 DNA sequence: TGTGCCACCAGCAGACCTGGACAGAGCTATAATTCACCCCTCCACTTT. Encoded protein: CATSRPGQSYNSPLHF. V is TRBV15 and J is TRBJ1-6; D possibly corresponds to TRBD1 (6 bases). V lost 2 bases and J lost 3, with 11 bases in between. Germline values: CDR1 LNHNV, CDR2 YYDKDF (reference sequence). The CDR3 runs to 16 residues.